Presented here are 22 T cell receptor beta chains from one specimen sequenced in a study of STAT5B mutations in CD4+ large granular lymphocyte leukemia. Some clones are missing from TCRdb's copy, which holds only in-frame ones; the method was immunoSEQ multiplex PCR. The profile covers 8,000 or so clones, with roughly 89% appearing a single time and approximately 49% taken by the ten largest. The sequenced material came from PBMCs. Source of these receptors: a woman aged 70-85 years with CD4+ T-cell large granular lymphocyte leukemia.

The chain has TRBV7-3 and TRBJ1-1; 8 bases match TRBD1. This CDR3 comprises 14 residues. Per germline, CDR1 SGHTA and CDR2 FQGTGA. V shed 1 base and J 8 bases; nucleotides not matched to a gene: 6. This CDR3 reads CASSLNSGQGEAFF. The CDR3 region has the DNA TGTGCCAGCAGCTTAAATTCAGGACAGGGAGAAGCTTTCTTT. Full variable domain (missing parts from reference TRBV7-3 and TRBJ1-1): GAGVSQTPSNKVTEKGKYVELRCDPISGHTALYWYRQSLGQGPEFLIYFQGTGAADDSGLPNDRFFAVRPEGSVSTLKIQRTERGDSAVYLCASSLNSGQGEAFFGQGTRLTVV.

The chain combines TRBV7-8 with TRBJ1-1; tentative D call: TRBD1 (6 bases). Germline values: CDR1 SGHVS, CDR2 FQNEAQ. The CDR3 has 14 residues. The V end was cut by 0 bases, the J end by 13 bases, with 18 bases between. CDR3 bases: TGTGCCAGCAGCTTAGCGTTGGGGGGCGCCGGAGGTTTCTTT. Its protein product is CASSLALGGAGGFF.

The CDR3 protein is CATSRNRDHEQYF. The CDR3 nucleotides read TGTGCCACCAGCAGAAACAGGGACCACGAGCAGTACTTC. This chain joins TRBV15 and TRBJ2-7, with D perhaps matching TRBD1 (6 bases). CDR1 and CDR2 from the germline V gene are LNHNV and YYDKDF (reference sequence). The V and J ends lost 2 bases and 5 bases respectively, with 10 bases between them. The CDR3 is made up of 13 amino acids.

The chain links TRBV11-3 to TRBJ2-3; D is perhaps TRBD1 (5 bases). Germline V gene sequence: CDR1 SGHNT, CDR2 YENEEA. This CDR3 has 14 residues. Trimming shortened V by 3 bases and J by 2 bases, and 9 bases separated the two germline ends. Here the CDR3 DNA reads TGTGCCAGCAGCTTGGGGCCTTCCACAGATACGCAGTATTTT. It yields the protein CASSLGPSTDTQYF.

This clone was seen more than once but under ten times. CDR3 bases: TGTGCCAGCAGCTTTTGGGATTCCGGGGAGCTGTTTTTT. The encoded protein is CASSFWDSGELFF. The gene calls are TRBV7-3 and TRBJ2-2; D not resolved. Per germline, CDR1 SGHTA and CDR2 FQGTGA. Trimming shortened V by 3 bases and J by 6 bases, and 8 bases separated the two germline ends. The CDR3 has 13 amino acids.

This clone was counted between two and nine times. The chain couples TRBV25-1 to TRBJ1-1, with a possible D match to TRBD1 (5 bases). Trimming removed 3 bases at V and 10 bases at J, with 9 bases between. The CDR3 loop spans 11 amino acids. Germline CDR1 reads MGHDK; CDR2 reads SYGVNS. CDR3 region: CASSEWGVAFF. DNA of the CDR3: TGTGCCAGCAGTGAGTGGGGGGTAGCTTTCTTT.

The V gene is TRBV30, the J gene TRBJ1-5; 10 bases line up with TRBD1. With V trimmed by 1 base and J by 6 bases, 6 bases remained unmatched. This CDR3 spans 15 amino acids. CDR1 and CDR2 from the germline V gene are GTSNPN and SVGIG (reference sequence). CDR3 residues: CAWSGGQGRFQPQHF. The DNA for the CDR3 is TGTGCCTGGAGTGGGGGACAGGGGAGGTTTCAGCCCCAGCATTTT.

This rearrangement joins TRBV30 to TRBJ1-4; maybe TRBD1 (5 bases). The length of the CDR3 is 13 residues. Trimming left V 7 bases short and J 7 bases short, with 16 bases between. The germline V gene has CDR1 GTSNPN and CDR2 SVGIG (reference sequence). The CDR3 coding sequence is TGTGCCTCACCGGGACCCGGGACTGAAAAACTGTTTTTT. This translates into CASPGPGTEKLFF.

The rearrangement uses TRBV9 and TRBJ2-5; 7 bases match TRBD1. Germline-derived CDR1 and CDR2 are SGDLS and YYNGEE. Trimming took 2 bases from V and 5 from J; bases not matched to a gene: 3. This CDR3 region has 13 residues. The CDR3 nucleotides read TGTGCCAGCAGCGTTACAGGGGTGGAGACCCAGTACTTC. This gives the protein CASSVTGVETQYF.

The V gene is TRBV11-3, the J gene TRBJ2-5, with D perhaps TRBD2 (5 bases). The J call could be wrong; TRBJ2-7 is a better fit for the DNA end. The CDR3 loop spans 13 amino acids. Germline V lookup: CDR1 SGHNT, CDR2 YENEEA. The CDR3 nucleotides read TGTGCCAGCAGCACGAGGGTTGTCTACGAGCAGTACTTC. The encoded protein is CASSTRVVYEQYF.

This chain links TRBV18 with TRBJ1-2, with D unclear. The CDR3 has 12 amino acids. CDR1 and CDR2 (germline): KGHSH, LQKENI. The V gene lost 3 bases and the J gene lost 6 bases, with 8 bases spanning the gap. The CDR3 here is CASSPTGDGYTF. DNA for the CDR3: TGTGCCAGCTCACCCACCGGGGATGGCTACACCTTC.

The V and J genes are TRBV27 and TRBJ2-3; 8 positions agree with TRBD2. V trimming: 3 bases; J trimming: 3 bases; junction bases outside the gene matches: 5. There are 15 residues in the CDR3. Germline V lookup: CDR1 MNHEY, CDR2 SMNVEV (reference sequence). CDR3 nucleotide sequence: TGTGCCAGCAGTTTGAGCGGGGGTTGGACAGATACGCAGTATTTT. It translates to CASSLSGGWTDTQYF.

The CDR3 bases are TGTGCCAGCGATCAGGAGGGGGGGGGAAACGAGCAGTACTTC. Its translation: CASDQEGGGNEQYF. The J gene is TRBJ2-7, the V gene TRBV6-1; D may be TRBD2 (7 bases). The CDR3 has 14 amino acids. Germline loops: CDR1 MNHNS, CDR2 SASEGT. The germline V and J ends were trimmed by 8 bases and 5 bases, with 19 bases remaining between them.

The chain uses TRBV5-1 and TRBJ1-3, with 9 bases fitting TRBD1. Germline V lookup: CDR1 SGHRS, CDR2 YFSETQ. V trimming: 2 bases; J trimming: 6 bases; junction bases outside the gene matches: 3. The length of the CDR3 is 14 residues. The CDR3 spells CASSFGTGTNTIYF. The CDR3 DNA follows: TGCGCCAGCAGCTTTGGGACAGGGACAAACACCATATATTTT.

This CDR3 is CASSQDSGTGLGYTF. The CDR3 DNA follows: TGCGCCAGCAGCCAAGATAGCGGGACAGGGCTCGGCTACACCTTC. V and J are TRBV4-1 and TRBJ1-2; 9 bases are a match to TRBD1. Germline V lookup: CDR1 MGHRA, CDR2 YSYEKL. The CDR3 runs 15 residues. J was trimmed by 8 bases and V by 0 bases; bases with no gene match: 7.

V gene TRBV5-1 combines with J gene TRBJ2-5; D might be TRBD2 (6 bases). Trimming removed 6 bases from V and 1 base from J, with 16 bases in between. The CDR3 loop spans 15 amino acids. CDR1 and CDR2 from the germline V gene are SGHRS and YFSETQ. The CDR3 sequence: CASMESAGLQETQYF. As DNA, the CDR3 is TGCGCCAGCATGGAGAGCGCGGGGCTCCAAGAGACCCAGTACTTC.

The chain is built from TRBV21-1 and TRBJ1-3. TRBV21-1 constitutes a pseudogene. This CDR3 has 13 residues. CDR3 in amino acids: CASSKGCGNTIYF. CDR3 sequence (DNA): TGTGCCAGCAGCAAAGGGTGTGGAAACACCATATATTTT.

The chain is built from TRBV5-1 and TRBJ2-5, with no clear D. This CDR3 is built from 14 residues. Trimming stripped 0 bases from V and 0 bases from J, with 6 bases between. In germline, CDR1 is SGHRS, CDR2 YFSETQ. CDR3 in DNA: TGCGCCAGCAGCTTGGCTCGGTACCAAGAGACCCAGTACTTC. Amino acid sequence: CASSLARYQETQYF.

The chain is built from TRBV7-9 and TRBJ1-1; 7 nucleotides line up with TRBD1. The V gene's germline CDR1 is SEHNR and CDR2 FQNEAQ (reference sequence). V dropped 6 bases and J dropped 1; count of bases not matched to a gene: 5. This CDR3 region has 14 residues. The CDR3 region is CASSWDSSNTEAFF. In DNA form, the CDR3 reads TGTGCCAGCAGTTGGGACAGCTCGAACACTGAAGCTTTCTTT.

This chain connects TRBV6-6 to TRBJ2-7, with TRBD1 matching over 10 bases. J gave up 6 bases and V 5 bases, and 10 bases lay outside the gene matches. CDR1 and CDR2 from the germline V gene are MNHNY and SVGAGI (reference sequence). The CDR3 loop spans 15 amino acids. CDR3 coding DNA: TGTGCCAGCAGTCCCAGACAGGGGGCCGCTTTCGAGCAGTACTTC. Translated, it gives CASSPRQGAAFEQYF.

CDR3 in amino acids: CASSLLRLAGRYEQYF. In nucleotides, the CDR3 is TGTGCCAGCAGCCTACTTCGACTAGCGGGAAGGTACGAGCAGTACTTC. The rearrangement uses TRBV7-2 and TRBJ2-7; 11 bases align to TRBD2. The junction had 10 bases not matched to a gene; V was cut back by 5 bases and J by 4 bases. The CDR3 loop spans 16 amino acids. Germline lookup yields CDR1 SGHTA and CDR2 FQGNSA.

J is TRBJ1-1 and V is TRBV10-3; tentative D call: TRBD1 (6 bases). The CDR3 contains 12 residues. Germline loops: CDR1 ENHRY, CDR2 SYGVKD. CDR3 in DNA: TGTGCTATCGGGGGCCTGAACACTGAAGCTTTCTTT. Protein sequence: CAIGGLNTEAFF.